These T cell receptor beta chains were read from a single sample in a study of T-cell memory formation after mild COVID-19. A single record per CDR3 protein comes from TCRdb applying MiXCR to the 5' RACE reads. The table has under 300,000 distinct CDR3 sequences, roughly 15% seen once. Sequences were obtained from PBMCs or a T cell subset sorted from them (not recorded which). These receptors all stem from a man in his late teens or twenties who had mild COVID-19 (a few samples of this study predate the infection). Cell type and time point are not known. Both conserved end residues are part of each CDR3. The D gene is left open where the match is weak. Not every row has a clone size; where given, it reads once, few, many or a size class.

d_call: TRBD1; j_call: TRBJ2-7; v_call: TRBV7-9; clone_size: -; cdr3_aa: CATGRQGPYEQYF; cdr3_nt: TGTGCCACCGGACGACAGGGACCTTACGAGCAGTACTTC
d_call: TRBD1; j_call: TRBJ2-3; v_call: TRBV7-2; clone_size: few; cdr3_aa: CASSPNRGQDTQYF; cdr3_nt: TGTGCCAGCAGTCCTAACAGGGGGCAAGATACGCAGTATTTT
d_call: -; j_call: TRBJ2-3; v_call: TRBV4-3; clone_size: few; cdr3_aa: CASSYRGRATDTQYF; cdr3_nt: TGCGCCAGCAGCTATCGAGGGCGGGCCACAGATACGCAGTATTTT
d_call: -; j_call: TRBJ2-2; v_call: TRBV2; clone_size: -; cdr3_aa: CASSTVGPRGTGELFF; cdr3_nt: TGTGCCAGCAGTACAGTGGGGCCTAGGGGCACCGGGGAGCTGTTTTTT
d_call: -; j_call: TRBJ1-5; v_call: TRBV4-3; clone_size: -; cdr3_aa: CASSQLGPRLAQHF; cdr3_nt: TGCGCCAGCAGCCAATTGGGGCCCCGTTTGGCCCAGCATTTT
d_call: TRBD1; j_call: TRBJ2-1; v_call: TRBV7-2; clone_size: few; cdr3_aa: CASSLGDRSYNEQFF; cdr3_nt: TGTGCCAGCAGCTTAGGGGACAGATCCTACAATGAGCAGTTCTTC
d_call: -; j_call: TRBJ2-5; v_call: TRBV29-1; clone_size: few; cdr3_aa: CSVASGSETQYF; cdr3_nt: TGCAGCGTTGCGTCGGGGTCGGAGACCCAGTACTTC
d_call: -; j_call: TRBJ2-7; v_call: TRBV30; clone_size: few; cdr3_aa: CAWIYGGGTGEQYF; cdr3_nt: TGTGCCTGGATCTACGGTGGGGGAACGGGCGAGCAGTACTTC
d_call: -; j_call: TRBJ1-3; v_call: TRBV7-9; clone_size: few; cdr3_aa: CASSPDGSGNTIYF; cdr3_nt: TGTGCCAGCAGCCCGGACGGCTCTGGAAACACCATATATTTT
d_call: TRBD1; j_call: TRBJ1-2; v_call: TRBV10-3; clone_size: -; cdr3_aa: CATRSGTGGDYGYTF; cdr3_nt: TGTGCCACCCGTTCCGGGACAGGGGGCGACTATGGCTACACCTTC
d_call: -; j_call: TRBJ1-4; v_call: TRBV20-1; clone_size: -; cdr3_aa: CSARQGSDSSEKLFF; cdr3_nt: TGCAGTGCTAGACAGGGATCGGATTCGTCCGAAAAACTGTTTTTT
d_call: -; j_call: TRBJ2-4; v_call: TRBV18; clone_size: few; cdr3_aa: CASSADRANIQYF; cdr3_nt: TGTGCCAGCTCAGCAGACAGAGCGAACATTCAGTACTTC
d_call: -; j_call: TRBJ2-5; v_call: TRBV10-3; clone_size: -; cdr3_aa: CATQGRETQYF; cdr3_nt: TGTGCCACCCAGGGGCGGGAGACCCAGTACTTC
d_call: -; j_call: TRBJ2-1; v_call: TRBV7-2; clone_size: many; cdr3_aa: CASSSAGHHEQFF; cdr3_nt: TGTGCCAGCAGCTCAGCAGGGCACCATGAGCAGTTCTTC
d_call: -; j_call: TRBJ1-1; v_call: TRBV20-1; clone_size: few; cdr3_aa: CSSREGGTEAFF; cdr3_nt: TGCAGTTCCAGGGAGGGGGGGACTGAAGCTTTCTTT
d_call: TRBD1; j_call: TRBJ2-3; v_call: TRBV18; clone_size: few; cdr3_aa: CASSLGTGGGDTQYF; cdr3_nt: TGTGCCAGCTCACTTGGGACAGGGGGAGGAGATACGCAGTATTTT
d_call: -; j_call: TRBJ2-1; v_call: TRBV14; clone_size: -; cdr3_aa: CASSQVAFHNEQFF; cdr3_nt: TGTGCCAGCAGCCAGGTAGCGTTCCACAATGAGCAGTTCTTC
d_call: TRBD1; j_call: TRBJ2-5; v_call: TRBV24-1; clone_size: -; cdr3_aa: CATSDSARQGFETQYF; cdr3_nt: TGTGCCACCAGTGATAGTGCGCGACAGGGGTTTGAGACCCAGTACTTC
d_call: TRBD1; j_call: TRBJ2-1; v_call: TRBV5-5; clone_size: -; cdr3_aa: CASSRTGTGYYNEQFF; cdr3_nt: TGTGCCAGCAGCCGAACCGGGACAGGGTACTACAATGAGCAGTTCTTC
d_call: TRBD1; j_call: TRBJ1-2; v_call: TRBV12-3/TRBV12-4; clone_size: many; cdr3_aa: CASSRPGTGLYGYTF; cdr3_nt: TGTGCCAGCAGCCGTCCCGGGACAGGGCTCTATGGCTACACCTTC
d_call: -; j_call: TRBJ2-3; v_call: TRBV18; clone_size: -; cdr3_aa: CASSPSLGEDTQYF; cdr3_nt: TGTGCCAGCTCACCCTCTTTGGGGGAAGATACGCAGTATTTT
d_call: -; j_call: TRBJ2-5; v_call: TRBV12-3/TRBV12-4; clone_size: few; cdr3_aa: CASSLGSLPETQYF; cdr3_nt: TGTGCCAGCAGTTTAGGGTCCCTCCCAGAGACCCAGTACTTC
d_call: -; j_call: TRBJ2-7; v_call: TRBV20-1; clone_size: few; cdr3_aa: CSARDNRPYEQYF; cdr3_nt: TGCAGTGCTAGAGACAACAGGCCTTACGAGCAGTACTTC
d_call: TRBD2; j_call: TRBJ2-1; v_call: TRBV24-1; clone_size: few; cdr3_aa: CATSDWGGNEQFF; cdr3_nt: TGTGCCACCAGTGACTGGGGGGGGAATGAGCAGTTCTTC
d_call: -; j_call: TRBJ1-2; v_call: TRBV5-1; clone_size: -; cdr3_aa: CASSLGDVGAGYTF; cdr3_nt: TGCGCCAGCAGCTTAGGGGACGTCGGGGCTGGCTACACCTTC
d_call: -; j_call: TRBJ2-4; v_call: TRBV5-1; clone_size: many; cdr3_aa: CASSGLGDAVKNIQYF; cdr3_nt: TGCGCCAGCAGCGGCCTCGGGGATGCCGTCAAAAACATTCAGTACTTC
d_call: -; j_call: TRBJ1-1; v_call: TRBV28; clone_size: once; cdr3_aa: CASSLPGTSNTEAFF; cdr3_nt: TGTGCCAGCAGTTTGCCCGGGACTTCGAACACTGAAGCTTTCTTT
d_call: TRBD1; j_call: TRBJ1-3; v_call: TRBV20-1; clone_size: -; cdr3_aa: CSARDSAASSGNTIYF; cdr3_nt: TGCAGTGCGCGGGACAGCGCCGCTTCCTCTGGAAACACCATATATTTT
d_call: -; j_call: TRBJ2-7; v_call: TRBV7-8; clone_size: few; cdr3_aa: CASSLANRIRQYF; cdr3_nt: TGTGCCAGCAGCTTAGCGAACAGGATCCGGCAGTACTTC
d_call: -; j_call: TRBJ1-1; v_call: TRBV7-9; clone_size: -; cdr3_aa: CASSRSDGGTEAFF; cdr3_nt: TGTGCCAGCAGCCGTAGCGACGGGGGCACTGAAGCTTTCTTT
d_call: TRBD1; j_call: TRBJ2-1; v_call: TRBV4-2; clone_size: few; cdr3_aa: CASSQVPDRVNEQFF; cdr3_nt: TGTGCCAGCAGCCAAGTACCGGACAGGGTCAATGAGCAGTTCTTC
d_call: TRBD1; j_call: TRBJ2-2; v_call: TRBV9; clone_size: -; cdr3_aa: CASSVQGANTGELFF; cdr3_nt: TGTGCCAGCAGCGTACAGGGGGCGAACACCGGGGAGCTGTTTTTT
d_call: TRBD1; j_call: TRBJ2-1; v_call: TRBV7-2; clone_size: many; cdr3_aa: CASSLVGTVYNEQFF; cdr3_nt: TGTGCCAGCAGCTTAGTCGGGACAGTTTACAATGAGCAGTTCTTC
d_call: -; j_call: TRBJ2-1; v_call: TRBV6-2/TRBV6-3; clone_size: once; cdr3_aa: CASSDGPEQFF; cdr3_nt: TGTGCCAGCAGTGACGGGCCTGAGCAGTTCTTC
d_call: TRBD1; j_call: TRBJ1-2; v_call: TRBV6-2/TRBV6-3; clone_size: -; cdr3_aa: CASLSGTAFYGYTF; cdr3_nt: TGTGCCAGCCTCTCCGGGACAGCTTTCTATGGCTACACCTTC
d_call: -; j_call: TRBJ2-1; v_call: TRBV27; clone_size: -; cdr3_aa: CASSITRRSNEQFF; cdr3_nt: TGTGCCAGCAGTATAACTAGGAGAAGCAATGAGCAGTTCTTC
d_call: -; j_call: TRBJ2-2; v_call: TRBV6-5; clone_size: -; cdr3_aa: CASSYQARNTGELFF; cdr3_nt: TGTGCCAGCAGTTACCAGGCTAGGAACACCGGGGAGCTGTTTTTT
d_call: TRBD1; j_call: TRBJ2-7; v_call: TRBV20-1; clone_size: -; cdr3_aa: CSARQPGQRFEQYF; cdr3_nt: TGCAGTGCTAGACAACCGGGACAGCGATTCGAGCAGTACTTC
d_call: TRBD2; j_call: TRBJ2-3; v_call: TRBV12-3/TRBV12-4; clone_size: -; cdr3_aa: CASSRRPWTSGHTDTQYF; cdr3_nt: TGTGCCAGCAGCCGACGCCCCTGGACTAGCGGGCACACAGATACGCAGTATTTT
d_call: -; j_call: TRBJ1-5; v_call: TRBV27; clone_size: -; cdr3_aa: CASSFGGNQPQHF; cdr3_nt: TGTGCCAGCAGTTTTGGTGGGAATCAGCCCCAGCATTTT